Reported below is one TCR beta chain. Its cognate antigen is unknown. The data are from a study of shared clonotypes between healthy human individuals. The study's findings and limits: Few donors restricted represented genetic and exposure-history diversity. Generally, estimated richness proved larger in naive subsets than it did in memory subsets.

Terminally differentiated effector memory CD45RA+ cells were left out of the naive CD8 fraction, which was CD45RO-negative and positively selected for CCR7. Produced via immunoSEQ multiplex PCR; TCRdb's table is partial and in-frame only. The sample lists around 700,000 clones, about 91% seen once, with 24% in the top ten. The source of this sequence is a man younger than 45 in good health. Sequences were obtained from naive CD8+ T cells sorted from blood.

CDR3 amino acids: CASSSLVHYNEQFF. The DNA of the CDR3 is TGTGCCAGCTCCTCACTAGTACACTACAATGAGCAGTTCTTC. The chain has TRBV27 and TRBJ2-1; possibly TRBD2 for D (5 bases). The CDR3 spans 14 residues. Looked up from germline, CDR1 is MNHEY and CDR2 is SMNVEV (reference sequence). V was trimmed by 8 bases and J by 3 bases, leaving 14 bases between them.